This TCR beta chain originates from a study of regulatory T cells in long-lasting Graves disease (dated by TCRdb to the early 2020s). Study-level background: In the newly diagnosed Graves' disease group, patients had been taking antithyroid drugs for less than 3 months. Peripheral blood TCR sequencing and RNA sequencing compared persistent Graves' disease patients with newly diagnosed Graves' disease patients. The study was registered as a clinical trial and conducted in China. A total of about 35 samples underwent TCR sequencing, from about 13 patients with persistent Graves' disease and 20 or so patients with newly diagnosed Graves' disease.

Per the publication, the time point label means: newly diagnosed GD, antithyroid drugs for less than 3 months. For both TCR sequencing and RNA sequencing, RNA was extracted from PBMCs in TRIzol. The diagnosis of Graves' disease followed American Thyroid Association guidelines. Recruitment of patients was carried out at an endocrinology department in Xi'an, China. Each patient gave approximately 9.7 milliliters of peripheral blood, collected in an EDTA anticoagulant tube. Ficoll Paque Plus density gradient separation was used to isolate PBMCs, and no further T cell sorting was performed. An Agilent 2100 Bioanalyzer and agarose gel were used to check RNA quality, and a NanoDrop 2000 was used to measure RNA concentration. From its cysteine to its phenylalanine, the CDR3 spans 19 amino acids. The only DNA kept is the CDR3, 57 bases in frame from the first base. The CDR1 and CDR2 encoded by the germline V gene are MDHEN and SYDVKM. V loses 7 bases, J loses 1 base, and the germline ends lie 23 bases apart.

Points on this clonotype: Its antigen specificity is not known. No much larger clone is present one base from it, and per-base qualities are unavailable.

The paper's findings and limits, for the study overall: Patients with persistent disease shared more public clonotypes (around 2,700) than newly diagnosed patients did (approximately 1,000). The small sample size was acknowledged by the authors as a limitation that may reduce accuracy. Sequencing and analysis were restricted to the TCR beta chain. Preferential use of TRBV28, TRBJ1-2 and TRBJ2-5 was observed in persistent disease, whereas TRBV20-1 and TRBJ2-1 were favored in newly diagnosed disease. Only peripheral blood was studied, because thyroid tissue, the primary lesion, was inaccessible. Lower TCR Shannon entropy and fewer highly expanded clones were observed in persistent Graves' disease patients than in newly diagnosed patients, which suggested clonal expansion.

Receptor amplification or capture employed multiplex PCR. Sequenced on an Illumina HiSeq 4000. To build TCR beta libraries, CDR3 regions were amplified by Arm-PCR using iRepertoire HTBI primers. Gel purification was performed on PCR products prior to sequencing. Processing in the source paper ran as follows. A total of around 59 TRBV and about 13 TRBJ segments were identified across samples and were used for gene usage analysis of CDR3 amino acid clonotypes. COPE and FqMerger were used to merge filtered high-quality paired reads into contigs. Contigs were aligned with BLAST to IMGT TRBV, TRBD and TRBJ reference genes, and CDR3 was defined per IMGT. Any clonotype with a frequency above 0.1% was counted as a highly expanded clone. Shannon entropy served as the measure of repertoire diversity, while the Gini coefficient captured V-J evenness. A clonotype found in more than one individual was treated as public. The public reads were quality trimmed at Q25 with fastp and then assembled into clones with MiXCR by TCRdb, keeping productive beta chains. Rows with a matching CDR3 protein are joined into one entry that keeps the most common DNA and genes. The V and J calls shown here were made by TCRdb, not taken from the authors' results. Counted in this sample were around 460,000 distinct CDR3 sequences; 12% to 15% of them appeared once. The ten largest clonotypes hold roughly 18% of the sample.

These data also featured in a second study, about T cells in Graves' hyperthyroidism and ophthalmopathy. As the second publication notes: Graves' hyperthyroidism was defined as stable when no progression to ophthalmopathy occurred over 18 months of follow-up. The hyperthyroidism patients were between 18 and 65 years old and newly diagnosed, with a disease duration of less than 2 months. Exclusion was applied to patients with uncontrolled infections, other autoimmune diseases, pregnancy or lactation. Diagnoses were established on the basis of clinical symptoms, serum thyroxine and TRAb, thyroid ultrasound, and orbital computed tomography. A first-round RT-PCR of the TCR CDR3 used the HTBI primer set with the Qiagen OneStep RT-PCR kit. Most expanded thyroid clonotypes (frequency above 0.001) were also found in blood, which suggests that blood repertoires may mirror thyroid immune responses. A 13 V-J signature model separated ophthalmopathy from stable hyperthyroidism, with nearly 90% sensitivity and 81.08% specificity in cross-validation and 80%/75% in testing. During validation, the model predicted progression to ophthalmopathy a median of about 5.9 months ahead of onset, with approximately 70% sensitivity and more than 72% specificity. To identify distinguishing TCR V-J signatures, a discovery cohort of 100 patients was used, comprising 43 with Graves' ophthalmopathy and around 60 with stable Graves' hyperthyroidism. Prospective prediction of ophthalmopathy was tested in an independent validation cohort consisting of under 20 hyperthyroidism patients and more than 15 patients who later progressed to ophthalmopathy. The 100 discovery patients were randomly split 7:3 into training and test sets. In addition, the study compared T-cell repertoires in thyroid tissue and in blood from about 6 Graves' hyperthyroidism patients. Once sampling was done, hyperthyroidism patients were given methimazole at a starting dose of 30 mg daily, whereas ophthalmopathy patients were given high-dose intravenous methylprednisolone. The libraries were constructed in a second round of multiplex PCR and then size-selected and purified. Paired-end sequencing of the libraries was performed with 100 bp reads on an Illumina HiSeq2000. SOAPnuke was used to process the raw data, removing reads that contained adapters or uncalled bases, had a mean Phred below 15, or lacked an exact match to the constant primer or identifier. COPE v1.2.5 was used to merge the high-quality paired reads, and each unique nucleotide sequence was defined as a clonotype. MiTCR v1.1 was used to align the clonotypes against IMGT TRBV, TRBD and TRBJ reference segments. The analysis was restricted to V-J combinations with a frequency above 0.0001, which together covered roughly 99% of the repertoires. A TCS score was defined as the ratio between F50 (clonal expansion) and ExV (chaos), using BLOSUM62-based TCRdist between CDR3 peptides within each V-J. Welch's t-statistics and random forest reduced fewer than 550 V-J features to roughly 13, which were used in a naive Bayes classifier (R e1071). Sample size was not statistically predetermined, and investigators were not blinded to group allocation. The paper describes TCR Vbeta CDR3 sequencing of around 140 peripheral blood samples, made up of about 41 ophthalmopathy patients, 70 to 75 hyperthyroidism patients and around 17 progressor patients.

This clonotype was sampled from a woman aged 45-65 years with Graves disease. Donor details come from another sample of the same person, matched by shared clones. This sample comprised peripheral blood mononuclear cells (PBMCs), obtained at new diagnosis, from a patient treated with antithyroid drugs. The chain couples TRBV28 to TRBJ2-6, with TRBD2 tentatively as D gene (6 bases match). The nucleotide sequence is TGTGCCAGCAACCCCGCCGGATGGGGGGTAAAGTCTGGGGCCAACGTCCTGACTTTC. It codes for CASNPAGWGVKSGANVLTF.